The 32 T cell receptor beta chains below all came from one sample that was sequenced in a study of shared clonotypes between healthy human individuals. The assay was immunoSEQ multiplex PCR, and TCRdb's table has in-frame clones only and misses some. This repertoire shows approximately 530,000 clones, about 96% found once; its top ten account for nearly 0.065%. The specimen was naive CD4+ T cells sorted from blood. Subset given: CD45RA+ positively selected. The receptors derive from a woman in her 30s in good health.

The chain uses TRBV10-1 and TRBJ2-1; D remains unclear. Trimming left V 8 bases short and J 8 bases short, with 16 bases between. This CDR3 spans 13 amino acids. Germline V CDR1 and CDR2: WNHNN, SYGVQD (reference sequence). Here the CDR3 reads CASSGLWIYEQFF. The CDR3 bases are TGCGCCAGCTCCGGGCTGTGGATCTATGAGCAGTTCTTC.

In this sample, this clone turned up a few times. The gene calls are TRBV4-2 and TRBJ2-7, with D perhaps being TRBD1 or TRBD2 (5 bases each). The CDR3 totals 14 residues. The V gene's germline CDR1 is LGHNA and CDR2 YNFKEQ. V was shortened by 1 base and J by 4 bases, with 11 bases between the two germline ends. Here the CDR3 reads CASSQARDGYEQYF. The CDR3 nucleotides read TGTGCCAGCAGCCAAGCTCGGGACGGGTACGAGCAGTACTTC.

This clone was recorded only once. This chain connects TRBV6-6 to TRBJ1-2, with 8 bases lining up with TRBD1. From germline, CDR1 is MNHNY and CDR2 SVGAGI (reference sequence). The CDR3 totals 14 residues. The V and J ends lost 6 bases and 4 bases, in that order; junction bases with no gene match: 7. CDR3 protein: CASRLGQDIYGYTF. For the CDR3, the DNA is TGTGCCAGCAGACTGGGACAGGACATCTATGGCTACACCTTC.

The V call is TRBV2, the J call TRBJ1-2; D may be TRBD1 (5 bases). V shed 5 bases and J shed 4 bases, with 8 bases lying between them. The CDR3 is 12 residues long. Germline V gene data show CDR1 as SNHLY and CDR2 as FYNNEI. CDR3 DNA: TGTGCCAGCAGTCCTGACAGCTATGGCTACACCTTC. Translation: CASSPDSYGYTF.

This clone was seen only a few times. This chain connects TRBV29-1 to TRBJ2-2, with unresolved D. The CDR3 has 13 amino acids. The germline gives CDR1 SQVTM, CDR2 ANQGSEA. V gave up 3 bases and J gave up 4 bases, with 9 bases separating them. The CDR3 is CSVEWHGTGELFF. CDR3 nucleotides: TGCAGCGTTGAGTGGCATGGCACCGGGGAGCTGTTTTTT.

With respect to this clone: An end of the junction differs from the germline gene, which may be a read error. Other DNA sequences of this sample code for an identical CDR3. The chain is built from TRBV7-9 and TRBJ1-4; D is unclear. Germline V gives CDR1 SEHNR, CDR2 FQNEAQ (reference sequence). The length of the CDR3 is 11 residues. CDR3 sequence reads: CASSSLEKLFF. The CDR3 coding sequence is TGTGCCAGTAGCTCCCTGGAAAAACTGTTTTTT.

The gene calls are TRBV30 and TRBJ1-2; TRBD1 might be the D (6 bases). Deletions cut 1 base from V and 4 bases from J, with 13 bases between. Per the germline V gene, CDR1 is GTSNPN and CDR2 is SVGIG (reference sequence). The CDR3 consists of 14 residues. CDR3 sequence reads: CAWSALGRGYGYTF. In DNA, the CDR3 is TGTGCCTGGAGTGCCCTGGGCAGGGGCTATGGCTACACCTTC.

The chain couples TRBV28 to TRBJ2-5; possibly TRBD1 for D (6 bases). The CDR3 runs 13 residues. V was trimmed by 6 bases and J by 5 bases, leaving 13 bases between them. Germline CDR1 is MDHEN and CDR2 is SYDVKM. CDR3 residues: CASSRTGIETQYF. CDR3 nucleotide sequence: TGTGCCAGCAGCCGAACAGGGATCGAGACCCAGTACTTC.

The chain joins TRBV11-2 to TRBJ2-7, with D perhaps matching TRBD1 (5 bases). The CDR3 runs to 14 residues. The germline V gene has CDR1 SGHAT and CDR2 FQNNGV. The V end was cut by 5 bases, the J end by 3 bases, with 14 bases between. CDR3 coding DNA: TGTGCCAGCAGCCCAAGCCTCAGGGACTACGAGCAGTACTTC. Translated: CASSPSLRDYEQYF.

A note on this clone: Other DNA sequences of this sample code for an identical CDR3. This rearrangement joins TRBV5-1 to TRBJ2-7; 8 bases are a match to TRBD2. The CDR3 length is 14 residues. Looked up from germline, CDR1 is SGHRS and CDR2 is YFSETQ. V was pared by 5 bases and J by 4 bases, with 8 bases of the junction left unmatched. CDR3 protein: CASSPTSGPYEQYF. CDR3 DNA sequence: TGCGCCAGCAGTCCTACTAGCGGTCCTTACGAGCAGTACTTC. Drawing the rest from reference TRBV5-1 and TRBJ2-7, the complete variable domain is KAGVTQTPRYLIKTRGQQVTLSCSPISGHRSVSWYQQTPGQGLQFLFEYFSETQRNKGNFPGRFSGRQFSNSRSEMNVSTLELGDSALYLCASSPTSGPYEQYFGPGTRLTVT.

The rearrangement joins TRBV28 to TRBJ1-4; no definite D call. Trimming removed 2 bases from V and 7 bases from J, with 17 bases in between. Germline CDR1 and CDR2: MDHEN and SYDVKM. CDR3 length equals 16 residues. For the CDR3, the DNA is TGTGCCAGCAGTTTACTGTGGGAGACTTATGGTGAAAAACTGTTTTTT. This codes for CASSLLWETYGEKLFF. The full variable domain, in which reference TRBV28 and TRBJ1-4 provide the parts outside the CDR3, is DVKVTQSSRYLVKRTGEKVFLECVQDMDHENMFWYRQDPGLGLRLIYFSYDVKMKEKGDIPEGYSVSREKKERFSLILESASTNQTSMYLCASSLLWETYGEKLFFGSGTQLSVL.

The chain employs TRBV6-8 and TRBJ2-1, with D tentatively TRBD2 (6 bases). Germline CDR1 MNHGY, CDR2 SAAAGT. The CDR3 consists of 17 residues. The germline V and J ends were trimmed by 0 bases and 9 bases, with 21 bases remaining between them. CDR3 in amino acids: CASSYSPTRGIPCEQFF. The CDR3 coding sequence is TGTGCCAGCAGTTACTCGCCTACGCGCGGGATCCCTTGTGAGCAGTTCTTC.

On this clone: The junction departs from the called germline gene at one end, perhaps through a read error. This same CDR3 is encoded by further DNA sequences in the sample. The V gene is TRBV7-9, the J gene TRBJ1-2; 7 bases fit TRBD1. CDR1 and CDR2 from the germline V gene are SEHNR and FQNEAQ (reference sequence). This CDR3 has 15 amino acids. CDR3 in DNA: TGTGCCAGCAGCTTAGAAGGGGGCGCACACTATGGCTATACCTTC. Its protein is CASSLEGGAHYGYTF.

The chain employs TRBV19 and TRBJ1-5; D unclear. This CDR3 contains 18 residues. Trimming cost V 7 bases and J 4 bases, with 26 bases left between them. CDR1 and CDR2 (germline): LNHDA, SQIVND (reference sequence). CDR3 sequence: CASTKDADPKALNQPQHF. Written as DNA, the CDR3 is TGTGCCAGTACCAAGGACGCGGACCCGAAAGCACTGAATCAGCCCCAGCATTTT.

The chain recombines TRBV14 with TRBJ2-5; 10 positions agree with TRBD1. Germline CDR1 SGHDN, CDR2 FVKESK. The CDR3 loop spans 16 amino acids. With V trimmed by 5 bases and J by 2 bases, 8 bases remained unmatched. CDR3 amino acids: CASSSGQGIFQETQYF. CDR3 DNA sequence: TGTGCCAGCAGCTCGGGACAGGGGATCTTTCAAGAGACCCAGTACTTC.

This clone appeared once. The V and J genes are TRBV7-2 and TRBJ2-7; D call uncertain. Trimming stripped 0 bases from V and 6 bases from J, with 12 bases between. Per the germline V gene, CDR1 is SGHTA and CDR2 is FQGNSA. The CDR3 is 14 residues long. Written as DNA, the CDR3 is TGTGCCAGCAGCTTAGCGCCTTGGGTCCGCGAGCAGTACTTC. Residues: CASSLAPWVREQYF.

The chain joins TRBV14 to TRBJ2-1; 8 bases line up with TRBD2. Germline CDR1 reads SGHDN; CDR2 reads FVKESK. CDR3 size: 14 residues. The trim removed 4 bases at V and 6 bases at J, leaving 5 bases unmatched. The CDR3 DNA sequence: TGTGCCAGCAGCCTTCGCACTAGCGGCAATGAGCAGTTCTTC. Protein product: CASSLRTSGNEQFF.

The rearrangement uses TRBV12-5 and TRBJ1-1; D ambiguous. The CDR3 extends over 14 amino acids. The germline CDR1 and CDR2 sequences are LGHNT and FRNRAP. Trimming stripped 1 base from V and 0 bases from J, with 6 bases between. The CDR3 spells CASGLEVMNTEAFF. CDR3 bases: TGTGCTAGTGGTTTGGAGGTCATGAACACTGAAGCTTTCTTT.

The chain combines TRBV11-2 with TRBJ1-2, with TRBD1 as a possible D gene (6 bases). The CDR3 totals 16 residues. The V end was cut by 1 base, the J end by 4 bases, with 16 bases between. Germline V CDR1 and CDR2: SGHAT, FQNNGV. CDR3 DNA: TGTGCCAGCAGCTTAGTGGATCCGGGGGCGGGCTATGGCTACACCTTC. Its protein is CASSLVDPGAGYGYTF. Complete variable domain (other parts from reference TRBV11-2 and TRBJ1-2): EAGVAQSPRYKIIEKRQSVAFWCNPISGHATLYWYQQILGQGPKLLIQFQNNGVVDDSQLPKDRFSAERLKGVDSTLKIQPAKLEDSAVYLCASSLVDPGAGYGYTFGSGTRLTVV.

This chain joins TRBV11-2 and TRBJ2-3, with a weak D call TRBD1 (5 bases). Germline V gene sequence: CDR1 SGHAT, CDR2 FQNNGV. The CDR3 has 14 amino acids. The V and J ends lost 5 bases and 2 bases respectively, with 11 bases between them. The CDR3 DNA sequence: TGTGCCAGCAGCCTTCGACAGCACACAGATACGCAGTATTTT. This translates into CASSLRQHTDTQYF.

The CDR3 DNA sequence: TGTGCCAGCAGTTTACAACTTCCTACGCAGTATTTT. Amino acid sequence: CASSLQLPTQYF. The J gene is TRBJ2-3, the V gene TRBV28, with D unclear. Germline CDR1 is MDHEN and CDR2 is SYDVKM. V lost 2 bases to trimming and J lost 8 bases, with 8 bases between them. This CDR3 is 12 amino acids long.

This clone was detected once. The V and J genes are TRBV10-3 and TRBJ2-7; 11 bases are shared with TRBD1. V gave up 6 bases and J gave up 2 bases; unmatched junction bases: 3. Germline-derived CDR1 and CDR2 are ENHRY and SYGVKD. This CDR3 has 14 residues. Here the CDR3 DNA reads TGTGCCATCAGGGGACAGGGGGACACCTACGAGCAGTACTTC. This codes for CAIRGQGDTYEQYF.

The chain is built from TRBV6-6 and TRBJ2-5, with TRBD2 identical over 7 bases. Germline values: CDR1 MNHNY, CDR2 SVGAGI (reference sequence). Unmatched junction bases numbered 6, after V lost 6 bases and J lost 2 bases. The length of the CDR3 is 14 residues. CDR3 sequence reads: CASRNTSVQETQYF. The CDR3 DNA follows: TGTGCCAGCAGGAATACTAGCGTACAAGAGACCCAGTACTTC.

The DNA of the CDR3 is TGTGCCAGCAGCCAGGCCTCGCGGACAGACGAGCAGTACTTC. Protein sequence: CASSQASRTDEQYF. The chain joins TRBV4-2 to TRBJ2-7; TRBD1 is a possible D gene (6 bases). Germline lookup yields CDR1 LGHNA and CDR2 YNFKEQ. The CDR3 covers 14 residues. Trimming took 3 bases from V and 5 from J, leaving 14 bases between them.

The J gene is TRBJ2-5, the V gene TRBV5-1; the D gene could be TRBD1 or TRBD2 (5 bases each). Per germline, CDR1 SGHRS and CDR2 YFSETQ. The CDR3 has 14 amino acids. The V and J ends lost 5 bases and 4 bases respectively, with 15 bases between them. CDR3 nucleotide sequence: TGCGCCAGCAGTTTAGACACGGGGCGAGAGACCCAGTACTTC. Encoded protein: CASSLDTGRETQYF.

This chain's CDR3 is CASSQPTSGRNEQFF. CDR3 nucleotides: TGCGCCAGCAGCCAACCGACTAGCGGTAGGAATGAGCAGTTCTTC. The chain links TRBV4-1 to TRBJ2-1, with 9 positions matching TRBD2. The CDR3 loop spans 15 amino acids. The junction had 6 bases not matched to a gene; V was cut back by 2 bases and J by 7 bases. Germline CDR1 MGHRA, CDR2 YSYEKL.

The chain carries TRBV9 and TRBJ2-4; 9 bases agree with TRBD2. Germline lookup yields CDR1 SGDLS and CDR2 YYNGEE. There are 15 residues in the CDR3. Trimming at V came to 3 bases and at J to 5 bases, leaving 6 bases not matched to a gene. DNA for the CDR3: TGTGCCAGCAGCGCCGGACTAGCGCCGGAAAACATTCAGTACTTC. Translation: CASSAGLAPENIQYF. Combining the CDR3 with reference TRBV9 and TRBJ2-4 gives the whole variable domain DSGVTQTPKHLITATGQRVTLRCSPRSGDLSVYWYQQSLDQGLQFLIQYYNGEERAKGNILERFSAQQFPDLHSELNLSSLELGDSALYFCASSAGLAPENIQYFGAGTRLSVL.

The V gene is TRBV28, the J gene TRBJ1-2, with no clear D. CDR1 and CDR2 (germline): MDHEN, SYDVKM. Trimming took off 4 bases at V and 5 bases at J, with 20 bases between the two ends. The CDR3 is 16 amino acids. CDR3 in DNA: TGTGCCAGCAGTTCTGCGACGACAATCGGGGATTATGGCTACACCTTC. Its protein is CASSSATTIGDYGYTF.

V is TRBV5-1 and J is TRBJ2-4; no definite D call. Germline V gives CDR1 SGHRS, CDR2 YFSETQ. V was shortened by 1 base and J by 2 bases, with 7 bases between the two germline ends. This CDR3 spans 14 amino acids. In DNA, the CDR3 is TGCGCCAGCAGCTTGTCTGCTACCAAAAACATTCAGTACTTC. It encodes CASSLSATKNIQYF.

This clone was picked up one time. The V and J genes are TRBV9 and TRBJ2-1; D unresolved. Per germline, CDR1 SGDLS and CDR2 YYNGEE. V dropped 0 bases and J dropped 4 bases, with 11 bases sitting between them. The CDR3 consists of 15 residues. CDR3 nucleotide sequence: TGTGCCAGCAGCGTAGGCAGATCCCCTTACAATGAGCAGTTCTTC. Protein product: CASSVGRSPYNEQFF. The complete variable domain, with remaining parts taken from reference TRBV9 and TRBJ2-1, reads DSGVTQTPKHLITATGQRVTLRCSPRSGDLSVYWYQQSLDQGLQFLIQYYNGEERAKGNILERFSAQQFPDLHSELNLSSLELGDSALYFCASSVGRSPYNEQFFGPGTRLTVL.

A note on this clone: The same CDR3 also results from other DNA sequences found in this sample. The rearrangement links TRBV20-1 to TRBJ2-7; no firm D call. Germline loops: CDR1 DFQATT, CDR2 SNEGSKA (reference sequence). CDR3 length: 11 residues. The V and J ends lost 0 bases and 7 bases respectively, with 7 bases between them. The CDR3 sequence: CSARDRPEQYF. The CDR3 region has the DNA TGCAGTGCTAGAGATCGGCCGGAGCAGTACTTC.

This clone was recorded only once. The J gene is TRBJ1-3, the V gene TRBV5-1; 7 bases map to TRBD1. With V trimmed by 6 bases and J by 3 bases, 6 bases remained unmatched. The V gene's germline CDR1 is SGHRS and CDR2 YFSETQ. The CDR3 has 14 residues. The CDR3 reads CASKTGSGGNTIYF. CDR3 coding DNA: TGCGCCAGCAAGACAGGGTCGGGTGGAAACACCATATATTTT. The full variable domain, completed using reference TRBV5-1 and TRBJ1-3, is KAGVTQTPRYLIKTRGQQVTLSCSPISGHRSVSWYQQTPGQGLQFLFEYFSETQRNKGNFPGRFSGRQFSNSRSEMNVSTLELGDSALYLCASKTGSGGNTIYFGEGSWLTVV.